This entry features one TCR beta chain sequence. The antigen is unknown. This may arise from a read error, as a much more abundant clone is one base away. This sample stems from a study of blood T cells in healthy people across ages. Whole-study findings and limits: Greater diversity and more naive CD4+ cells were seen in long-lived donors than in aged donors. Measured against age, TCR beta diversity per million T cells decreased in a roughly linear manner.

A second 7 to 11 cycle PCR used barcoded and J-beta primers. Sequencing of every sample gave 3 million or more CDR3-containing paired-end reads. TCRdb re-derived calls from the 5' RACE reads in MiXCR, one entry per CDR3 protein. The sample consists of about 1,500,000 distinct CDR3 sequences, roughly 27% of them appearing once. The V and J ends lost 4 bases and 11 bases respectively, with 17 bases between them. Germline loops: CDR1 SQVTM, CDR2 ANQGSEA. The CDR3 covers 12 residues. Isolation recovered at least 6.5 million PBMCs from every sample. The clonotype was recovered from a woman in her thirties in good health. What was sequenced was blood. This rearrangement joins TRBV29-1 to TRBJ2-5; D gene uncertain. Here the CDR3 reads CSVVSSGNEQYF. The CDR3 nucleotides read TGCAGCGTTGTGTCATCTGGGAATGAGCAGTACTTC.